This T cell receptor beta chain is drawn from a study of blood T cells in healthy people across ages. Broader study findings: Among T cells, TCR beta diversity per million cells dropped roughly linearly as age rose.

Every participating donor contributed about 10 milliliters of peripheral blood through a draw. Extracted total RNA amounted to at least 5 micrograms for each sample. On this clonotype itself: What it binds is unknown.

A second PCR of roughly 6 to 12 cycles used a sample-barcoded 5' primer and a J-beta primer mix. Any given sample supplied a minimum of 3 million CDR3-containing paired-end reads. TCRdb called the 5' RACE reads again in MiXCR, with one record for every CDR3 protein. In the table there are 910,000 or so distinct CDR3 sequences, 51% of which are singletons. This CDR3 has 14 residues. The ends were cut back, 1 base at V and 8 bases at J, with 14 bases in the middle. Germline V CDR1 and CDR2: LGHNA, YNFKEQ. The sequence derives from a woman in her fifties or sixties in good health. The sample comprised blood. The V call is TRBV4-2, the J call TRBJ1-1; no clear D. The DNA for the CDR3 is TGTGCCAGCAGCCAAGTTCCGGAGTTTCTAGAAGCTTTCTTT. Protein: CASSQVPEFLEAFF.